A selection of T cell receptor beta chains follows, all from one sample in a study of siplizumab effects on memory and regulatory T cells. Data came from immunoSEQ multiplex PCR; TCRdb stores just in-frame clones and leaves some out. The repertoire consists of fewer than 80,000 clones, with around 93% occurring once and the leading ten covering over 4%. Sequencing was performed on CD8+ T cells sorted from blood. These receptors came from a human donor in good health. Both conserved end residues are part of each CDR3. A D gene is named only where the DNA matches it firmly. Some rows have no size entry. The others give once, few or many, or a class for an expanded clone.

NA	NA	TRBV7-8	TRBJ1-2	TGTGCCAGCAGCTTTGATGGGTCCCCCGGGGGCTACACCTTC	CASSFDGSPGGYTF
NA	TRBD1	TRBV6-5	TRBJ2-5	TGTGCCAGCAGGGGGACAGGGGAAGAGACCCAGTACTTC	CASRGTGEETQYF
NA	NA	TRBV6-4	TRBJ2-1	TGTGCCAGCAGTGACGGGACCTACAATGAGCAGTTCTTC	CASSDGTYNEQFF
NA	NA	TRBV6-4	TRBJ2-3	TGTGCCAGCAGTGACTCGACGGGGGCCGTCACAGATACGCAGTATTTT	CASSDSTGAVTDTQYF
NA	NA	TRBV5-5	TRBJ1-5	TGTGCCAGCAGCTTGGCTGGGGACACTTATCAGCCCCAGCATTTT	CASSLAGDTYQPQHF
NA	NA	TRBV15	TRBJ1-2	TGTGCCACCAGCAGAGATCGTACAATCTATGGCTACACCTTC	CATSRDRTIYGYTF
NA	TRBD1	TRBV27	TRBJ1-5	TGTGCCAGCAGTTTATCAGCCAACACCGACAGGGATACGCATCAGCCCCAGCATTTT	CASSLSANTDRDTHQPQHF
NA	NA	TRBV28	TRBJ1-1	TGTGCCAGCAGTGGGACGGGCACTGAAGCTTTCTTT	CASSGTGTEAFF
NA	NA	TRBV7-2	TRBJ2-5	TGTGCCAGCAGCTGGGACGTAGGGGGTTTGGAGAAGCCCCAGTACTTC	CASSWDVGGLEKPQYF
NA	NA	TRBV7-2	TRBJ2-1	TGTGCCAGCAGCTTCGGGAATGAGCAGTTCTTC	CASSFGNEQFF
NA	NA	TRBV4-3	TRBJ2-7	TGCGCCAGCAGCCAAGACCATCGGCAGGATGGAATTTACGAGCAGTACTTC	CASSQDHRQDGIYEQYF
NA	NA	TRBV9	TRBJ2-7	TGTGCCAGCAGCGTGGGGGCGGGCGAGCAGTACTTC	CASSVGAGEQYF
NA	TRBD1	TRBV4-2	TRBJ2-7	TGTGCCAGCAGCCTGCCCCAGGACAGGGGAAGAAGCGAGCAGTACTTC	CASSLPQDRGRSEQYF
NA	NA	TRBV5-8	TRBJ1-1	TGTGCCAGCAGCTCGACAGGTGGAGCTTTCTTT	CASSSTGGAFF
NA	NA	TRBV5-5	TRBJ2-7	TGTGCCAGCAGCCCGGAGACGCCCCTCGCCTCCTACGAGCAGTACTTC	CASSPETPLASYEQYF
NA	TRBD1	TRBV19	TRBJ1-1	TGTGCCAGTACGGGACAGGGGGACACTGAAGCTTTCTTT	CASTGQGDTEAFF
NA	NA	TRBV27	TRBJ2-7	TGTGCCAGCAGGCTTATTGGGACGGCCACCTACGAGCAGTACTTC	CASRLIGTATYEQYF
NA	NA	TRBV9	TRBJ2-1	TGTGCCAGCAGCGTAGCTATGTACGGTGAGCAGTTCTTC	CASSVAMYGEQFF
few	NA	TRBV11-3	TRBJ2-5	TGTGCCAGCAGCCCCTATTACGGGGTGAAGACCCAGTACTTC	CASSPYYGVKTQYF
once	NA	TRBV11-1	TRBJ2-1	TGTGCCAGCAGCATAACGCCGGGACTCCACAATGAGCAGTTCTTC	CASSITPGLHNEQFF
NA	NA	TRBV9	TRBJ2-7	TGTGCCAGCAGCCCGTCAGGGGAGGCCTACGAGCAGTACTTC	CASSPSGEAYEQYF
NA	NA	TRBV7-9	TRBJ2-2	TGTGCGGTTGGGGGGAACACCGGGGAGCTGTTTTTT	CAVGGNTGELFF
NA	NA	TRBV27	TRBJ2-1	TGTGCCAGCAGTAGGACAGCCAGTGAGCAGTTCTTC	CASSRTASEQFF
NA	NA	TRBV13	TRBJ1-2	TGTGCCAGCAGCCCCATTTTGGGATCTTTTGGCTACACCTTC	CASSPILGSFGYTF
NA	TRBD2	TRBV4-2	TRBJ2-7	TGTGCCAGCAGCCCTGGTAGCGGGGGGGCGGGGGAGCAGTACTTC	CASSPGSGGAGEQYF
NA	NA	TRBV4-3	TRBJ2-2	TGCGCCAGCAGCCAGAGGACAGCTAACTTCGTGGACACCGGGGAGCTGTTTTTT	CASSQRTANFVDTGELFF
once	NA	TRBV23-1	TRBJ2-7	TGCGCCAGCAGTCAATCTGGGGGCCACGAGCAGTACTTC	CASSQSGGHEQYF
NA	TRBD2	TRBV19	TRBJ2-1	TGTGCCAGTATTCTATCGACTAGCGGGGGGGCCGATGAGCAGTTCTTC	CASILSTSGGADEQFF
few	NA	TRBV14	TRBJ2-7	TGTGCCAGCAGCCAAGGCGAGCAGTACTTC	CASSQGEQYF
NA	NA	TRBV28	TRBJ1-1	TGTGCCAGCGGTAAGGGGCTAAACACTGAAGCTTTCTTT	CASGKGLNTEAFF
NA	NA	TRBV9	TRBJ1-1	TGTGCCAGCAGCGGCAGGGATGGGGACACTGAAGCTTTCTTT	CASSGRDGDTEAFF
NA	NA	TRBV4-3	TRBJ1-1	TGCGCCAGCAGCCAGGAACAGGGAGCTGAAGCTTTCTTT	CASSQEQGAEAFF
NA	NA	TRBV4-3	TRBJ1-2	TGCGCCAGCAGCCAAGATCAGGAGGGGGGCTACACCTTC	CASSQDQEGGYTF
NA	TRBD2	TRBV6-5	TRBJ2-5	TGTGCCAGTCTTTGGTCGGGGGGGGGCCGTGAGACCCAGTACTTC	CASLWSGGGRETQYF
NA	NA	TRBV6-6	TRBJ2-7	TGTGCCAGCAGGGAATCCACGGCGGACCTTTACTACGAGCAGTACTTC	CASRESTADLYYEQYF
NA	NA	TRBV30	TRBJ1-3	TGTGCCTGGAGTGGACAGCAGGGGGGAAACACCATATATTTT	CAWSGQQGGNTIYF
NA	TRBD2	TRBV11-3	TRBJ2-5	TGTGCCAGCAGCCCTGGTCGGGGGGGGTTTGAGACCCAGTACTTC	CASSPGRGGFETQYF
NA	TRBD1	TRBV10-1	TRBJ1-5	TGCGCCAGCCGGGGACGACAGGGGATTCAGCCCCAGCATTTT	CASRGRQGIQPQHF
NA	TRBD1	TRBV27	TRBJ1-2	TGTGCCAGCAGCGAAGCGGGACAGGTGCTTGGCTACACCTTC	CASSEAGQVLGYTF
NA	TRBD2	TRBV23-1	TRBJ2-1	TGCGCCAGCAGTCCCCCGGGGGGCTCCTACAATGAGCAGTTCTTC	CASSPPGGSYNEQFF
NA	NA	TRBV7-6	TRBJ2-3	TGTGCCAGCAGCTTAGTAGTAGCGGCTAGCACAGATACGCAGTATTTT	CASSLVVAASTDTQYF
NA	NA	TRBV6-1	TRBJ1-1	TGTGCCAGCAGTGAGCCCCGTATTGGGGTCGGTAACACTGAAGCTTTCTTT	CASSEPRIGVGNTEAFF
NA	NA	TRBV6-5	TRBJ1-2	TGTGCCAGCAGTTACGTTCCAGGGCTCTATGGCTACACCTTC	CASSYVPGLYGYTF
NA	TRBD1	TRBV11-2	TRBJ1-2	TGTGCCAGCAGCTTAGGACAGGGTTTTGGCTACACCTTC	CASSLGQGFGYTF
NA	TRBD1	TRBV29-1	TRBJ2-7	TGCAGCGTTGCTGAGGGACAGGGCCCCTACGAGCAGTACTTC	CSVAEGQGPYEQYF
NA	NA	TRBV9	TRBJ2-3	TGTGCCAGCAGCGTATATCGGGCCAGCACAGATACGCAGTATTTT	CASSVYRASTDTQYF
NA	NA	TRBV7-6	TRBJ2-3	TGTGCCAGCAGCTTAGGGGGCACCCCCTTCACAGATACGCAGTATTTT	CASSLGGTPFTDTQYF
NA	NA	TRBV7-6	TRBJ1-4	TGTGCCAGCAGCTTAGAGGCAGGGCTTAATGAAAAACTGTTTTTT	CASSLEAGLNEKLFF
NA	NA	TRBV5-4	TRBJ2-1	TGTGCCAGCAGCCGATGGCCGGGGGACGACAATGAGCAGTTCTTC	CASSRWPGDDNEQFF